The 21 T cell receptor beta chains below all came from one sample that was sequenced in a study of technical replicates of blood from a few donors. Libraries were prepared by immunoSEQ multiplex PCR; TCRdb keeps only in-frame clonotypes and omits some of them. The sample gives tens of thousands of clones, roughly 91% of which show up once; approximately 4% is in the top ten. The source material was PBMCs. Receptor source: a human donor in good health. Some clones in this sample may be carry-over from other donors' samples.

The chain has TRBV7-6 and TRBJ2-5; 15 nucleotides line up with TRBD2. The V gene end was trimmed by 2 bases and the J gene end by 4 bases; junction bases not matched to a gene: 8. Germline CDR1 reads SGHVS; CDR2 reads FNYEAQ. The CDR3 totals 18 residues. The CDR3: CASSLRGLAGGRGETQYF. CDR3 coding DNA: TGTGCCAGCAGCTTAAGGGGACTAGCGGGGGGCCGGGGAGAGACCCAGTACTTC.

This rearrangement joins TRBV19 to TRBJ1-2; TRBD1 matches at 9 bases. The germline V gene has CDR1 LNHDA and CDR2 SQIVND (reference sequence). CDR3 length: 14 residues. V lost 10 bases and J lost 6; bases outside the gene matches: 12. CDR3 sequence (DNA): TGTGCCACGTGGACAGGGGTCGATCCCCATGGCTACACCTTC. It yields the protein CATWTGVDPHGYTF.

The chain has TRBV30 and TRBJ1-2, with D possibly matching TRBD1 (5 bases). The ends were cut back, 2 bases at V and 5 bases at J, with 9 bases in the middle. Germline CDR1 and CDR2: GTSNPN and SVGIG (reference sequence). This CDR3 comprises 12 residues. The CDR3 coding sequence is TGTGCCTGGAGTCCAGGGTTGTATGGCTACACCTTC. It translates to CAWSPGLYGYTF.

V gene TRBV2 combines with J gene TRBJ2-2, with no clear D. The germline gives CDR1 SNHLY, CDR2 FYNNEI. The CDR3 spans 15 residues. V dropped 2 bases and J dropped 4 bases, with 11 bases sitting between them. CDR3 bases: TGTGCCAGCAGTGAAATCATAGCTGCCACCGGGGAGCTGTTTTTT. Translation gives CASSEIIAATGELFF.

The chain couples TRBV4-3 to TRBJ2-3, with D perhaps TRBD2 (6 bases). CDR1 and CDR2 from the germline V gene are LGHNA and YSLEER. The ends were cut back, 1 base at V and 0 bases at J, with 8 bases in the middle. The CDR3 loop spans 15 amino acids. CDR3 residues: CASSQGRGSTDTQYF. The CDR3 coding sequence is TGCGCCAGCAGCCAAGGGAGGGGAAGCACAGATACGCAGTATTTT.

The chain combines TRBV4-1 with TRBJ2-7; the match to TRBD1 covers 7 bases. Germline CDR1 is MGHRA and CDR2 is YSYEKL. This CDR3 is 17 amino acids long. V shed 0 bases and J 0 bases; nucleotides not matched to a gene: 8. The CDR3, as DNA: TGCGCCAGCAGCCAAGAGGACAGCAGGGGGATCTCCTACGAGCAGTACTTC. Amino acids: CASSQEDSRGISYEQYF.

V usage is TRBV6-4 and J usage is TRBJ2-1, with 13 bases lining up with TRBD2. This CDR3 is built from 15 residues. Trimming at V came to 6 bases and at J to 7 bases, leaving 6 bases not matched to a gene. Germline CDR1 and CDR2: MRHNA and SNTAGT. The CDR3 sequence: CASSPGTSGKNEQFF. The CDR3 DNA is TGTGCCAGCAGCCCCGGGACTAGCGGGAAGAATGAGCAGTTCTTC.

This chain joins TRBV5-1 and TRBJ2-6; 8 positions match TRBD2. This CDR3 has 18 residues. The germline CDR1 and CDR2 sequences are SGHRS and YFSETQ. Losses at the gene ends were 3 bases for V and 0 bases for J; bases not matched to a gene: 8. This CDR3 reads CASSSLAGSNSGANVLTF. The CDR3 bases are TGCGCCAGCAGCTCTTTAGCGGGGTCCAACTCTGGGGCCAACGTCCTGACTTTC.

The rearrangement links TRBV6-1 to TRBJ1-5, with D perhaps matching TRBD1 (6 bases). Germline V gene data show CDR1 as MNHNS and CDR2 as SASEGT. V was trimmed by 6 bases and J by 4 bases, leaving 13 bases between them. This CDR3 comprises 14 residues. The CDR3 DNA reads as TGTGCCAGCAGATCTTCAGGGGTTAATCAGCCCCAGCATTTT. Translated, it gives CASRSSGVNQPQHF.

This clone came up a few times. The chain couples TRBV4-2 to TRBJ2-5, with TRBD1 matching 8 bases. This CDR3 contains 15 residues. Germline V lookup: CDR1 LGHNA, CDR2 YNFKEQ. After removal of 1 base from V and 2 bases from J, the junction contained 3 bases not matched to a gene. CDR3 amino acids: CASSQARTGQETQYF. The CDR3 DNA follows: TGTGCCAGCAGCCAAGCTCGGACAGGGCAAGAGACCCAGTACTTC.

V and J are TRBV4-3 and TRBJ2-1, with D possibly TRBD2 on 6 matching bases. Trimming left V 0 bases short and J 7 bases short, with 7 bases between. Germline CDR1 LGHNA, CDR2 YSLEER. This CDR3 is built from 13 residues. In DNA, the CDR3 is TGCGCCAGCAGCCAAGAGGAGGGAAATGAGCAGTTCTTC. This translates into CASSQEEGNEQFF.

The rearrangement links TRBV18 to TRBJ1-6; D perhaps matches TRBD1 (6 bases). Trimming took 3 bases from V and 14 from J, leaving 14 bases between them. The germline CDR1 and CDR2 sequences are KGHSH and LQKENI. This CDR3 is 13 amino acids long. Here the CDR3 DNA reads TGTGCCAGCTCACCCGAACAGGGTAAGGCCCTCCACTTT. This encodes CASSPEQGKALHF.

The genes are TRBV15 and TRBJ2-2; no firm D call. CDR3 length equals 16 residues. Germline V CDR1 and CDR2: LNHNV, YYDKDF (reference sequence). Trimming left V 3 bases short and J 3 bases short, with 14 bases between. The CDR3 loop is CATSRPGQADTGELFF. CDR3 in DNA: TGTGCCACCAGCAGGCCTGGGCAGGCTGACACCGGGGAGCTGTTTTTT. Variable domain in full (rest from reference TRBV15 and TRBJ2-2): DAMVIQNPRYQVTQFGKPVTLSCSQTLNHNVMYWYQQKSSQAPKLLFHYYDKDFNNEADTPDNFQSRRPNTSFCFLDIRSPGLGDTAMYLCATSRPGQADTGELFFGEGSRLTVL.

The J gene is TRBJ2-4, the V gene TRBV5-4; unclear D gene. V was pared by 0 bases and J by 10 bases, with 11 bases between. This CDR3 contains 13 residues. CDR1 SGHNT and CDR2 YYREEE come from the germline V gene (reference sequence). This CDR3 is CASSLDVKRIQYF. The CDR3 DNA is TGTGCCAGCAGCTTGGACGTAAAACGGATTCAGTACTTC.

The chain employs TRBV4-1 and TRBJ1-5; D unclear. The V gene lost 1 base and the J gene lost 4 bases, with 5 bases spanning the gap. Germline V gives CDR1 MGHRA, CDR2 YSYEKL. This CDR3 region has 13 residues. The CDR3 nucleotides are TGCGCCAGCAGCCAAGGCCAGAATCAGCCCCAGCATTTT. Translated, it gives CASSQGQNQPQHF.

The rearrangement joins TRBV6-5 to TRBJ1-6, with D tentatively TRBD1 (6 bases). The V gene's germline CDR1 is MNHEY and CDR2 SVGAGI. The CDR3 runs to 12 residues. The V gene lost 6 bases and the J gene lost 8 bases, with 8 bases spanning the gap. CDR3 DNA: TGTGCCAGCAGCAGGGGAGATTCACCCCTCCACTTT. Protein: CASSRGDSPLHF.

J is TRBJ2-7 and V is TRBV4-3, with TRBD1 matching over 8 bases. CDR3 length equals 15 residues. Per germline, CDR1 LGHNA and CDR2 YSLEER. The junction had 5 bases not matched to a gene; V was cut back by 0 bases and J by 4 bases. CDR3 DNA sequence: TGCGCCAGCAGCCAAGATCCAGGGGGCACTTACGAGCAGTACTTC. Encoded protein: CASSQDPGGTYEQYF.

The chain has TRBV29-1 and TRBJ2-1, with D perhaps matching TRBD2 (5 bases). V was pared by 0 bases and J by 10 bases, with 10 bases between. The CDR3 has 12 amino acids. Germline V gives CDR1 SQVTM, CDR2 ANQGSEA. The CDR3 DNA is TGCAGCGTTGAAGATCAGCCGGGGGAGCAGTTCTTC. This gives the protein CSVEDQPGEQFF.

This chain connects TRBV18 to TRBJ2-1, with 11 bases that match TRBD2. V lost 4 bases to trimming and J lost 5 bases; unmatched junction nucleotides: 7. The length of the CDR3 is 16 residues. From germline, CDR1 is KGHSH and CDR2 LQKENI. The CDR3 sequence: CASSQLAGVVNNEQFF. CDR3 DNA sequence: TGTGCCAGCTCACAACTAGCGGGAGTTGTGAACAATGAGCAGTTCTTC.

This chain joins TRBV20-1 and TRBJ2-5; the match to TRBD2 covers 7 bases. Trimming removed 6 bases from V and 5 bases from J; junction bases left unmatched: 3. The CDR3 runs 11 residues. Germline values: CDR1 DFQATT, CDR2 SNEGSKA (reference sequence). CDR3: CSASGGETQYF. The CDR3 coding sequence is TGCAGTGCATCCGGGGGGGAGACCCAGTACTTC.

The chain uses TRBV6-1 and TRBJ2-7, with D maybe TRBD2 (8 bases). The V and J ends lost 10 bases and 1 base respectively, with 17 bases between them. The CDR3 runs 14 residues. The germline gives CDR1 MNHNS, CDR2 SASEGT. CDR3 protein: CATGRGDSSYEQYF. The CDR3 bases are TGTGCCACCGGGCGGGGGGACAGTTCCTACGAGCAGTACTTC.